The 17 T cell receptor beta chains listed next were all sequenced from one sample in a study of read filtering for tumor transcriptome and immune sequencing. Molecular barcoded adaptors covering alpha/delta and beta/gamma chains were used on roughly 400 ng RNA. TCRdb re-called the reads with MiXCR, one entry per CDR3 protein. The top ten hold more than 30% of the sample, which has some 46,000 distinct CDR3 sequences, 20% seen once. Sequencing used a population of CD138-negative cells sorted from bone marrow. The receptors here all came from a donor older than 35 with multiple myeloma.

In its sample, this clonotype was seen many times. Since a far larger clone is one base different, this is likely a read error. The CDR3 ends on some other residue instead of the conserved phenylalanine or tryptophan, so this is likely a read error. It is unclear where the CDR3 begins or ends on the DNA, so no DNA is shown, and the CDR3 is as TCRdb lists it. The rearrangement links TRBV3-2 to TRBJ2-3; the DNA was not compared with TRBD2, the D call given in the table. TRBV3-2 is a documented pseudogene. Counting both end residues, the CDR3 totals 16 amino acids. CDR3 amino acids: CASSLRTSGSTDTQYL.

Regarding this clonotype: A much larger clonotype is one base distant, so this may be a read error. The chain recombines TRBV29-1 with TRBJ2-1; no firm D call. Germline loops: CDR1 SQVTM, CDR2 ANQGSEA. The CDR3 covers 12 residues. The CDR3 DNA sequence: TGCAGCGTCGAGTCTGCCGGTCTTAAGCAGTTTTTC. It codes for CSVESAGLKQFF.

Of note for this clonotype: A much bigger clone sits one base away, suggesting this may be a read error. Likely a read error: the CDR3 ends without its conserved phenylalanine or tryptophan. The rearrangement uses TRBV5-1 and TRBJ2-1; D perhaps matches TRBD1 (6 bases). Germline V CDR1 and CDR2: SGHRS, YFSETQ. The length of the CDR3 is 15 residues. V was pared by 2 bases and J by 4 bases, with 13 bases between. CDR3 nucleotides: TGCGCCAGCAGCTTTAGGGCAGGGGATTACAATGAGCAGTTCTCC. The encoded protein is CASSFRAGDYNEQFS.

In regard to this clonotype: This may stem from a read error, because a much larger clone lies one nucleotide away. The chain employs TRBV5-6 and TRBJ2-1; 7 bases match TRBD2. Germline V gives CDR1 SGHDT, CDR2 YYEEEE. The CDR3 is made up of 15 amino acids. The CDR3 spells CVSGPGGSPYNEQFF. In nucleotides, the CDR3 is TGTGTCAGCGGCCCGGGCGGGAGTCCCTACAATGAGCAGTTCTTC.

This clonotype came up a few times. The chain recombines TRBV13 with TRBJ2-1, with D perhaps TRBD1 or TRBD2 (5 bases each). Per the germline V gene, CDR1 is PRHDT and CDR2 is FYEKMQ (reference sequence). There are 12 residues in the CDR3. The V gene lost 5 bases and the J gene lost 12 bases, with 14 bases spanning the gap. The DNA for the CDR3 is TGTGCCAGCAGCGGGGACGGTGCTAGGCAGTTCTTC. It yields the protein CASSGDGARQFF.

This clonotype showed up many times. This chain connects TRBV5-1 to TRBJ1-1; 7 bases fit TRBD1. The germline V gene has CDR1 SGHRS and CDR2 YFSETQ. This CDR3 has 15 amino acids. V lost 0 bases, J lost 2 bases, and 4 bases stayed unmatched. CDR3 amino acids: CASSLVAGGNTEAFF. As DNA, the CDR3 is TGCGCCAGCAGCTTGGTGGCAGGGGGAAACACTGAAGCTTTCTTT.

This clonotype was counted ten times or more. The V gene is TRBV5-4, the J gene TRBJ2-1; D unclear. The CDR3 is 14 amino acids. The V end lost 2 bases, the J end lost 2 bases, and 8 bases lay between the germline ends. The germline V gene has CDR1 SGHNT and CDR2 YYREEE (reference sequence). CDR3 bases: TGTGCCAGCAGCTTCTCGGGCCCCTACAATGAGCAGTTCTTC. The encoded protein is CASSFSGPYNEQFF.

This clonotype came up once. This may come from a read error, since a much larger clone is one base off. The V gene is TRBV4-2, the J gene TRBJ2-3; possible D gene TRBD1, 6 bases. V lost 0 bases and J 1 base, leaving 8 bases between the germline ends. CDR1 LGHNA and CDR2 YNFKEQ come from the germline V gene. This CDR3 spans 15 amino acids. The CDR3 here is CASSQEQGGTDTQYF. As DNA, the CDR3 is TGTGCCAGCAGCCAAGAACAGGGCGGCACAGATACGCAGTATTTT.

This clonotype was observed at least ten times. The chain combines TRBV29-1 with TRBJ2-1; D is unclear. There are 10 residues in the CDR3. The V and J ends lost 6 bases and 9 bases respectively, with 9 bases between them. CDR1 is SQVTM, CDR2 ANQGSEA, per germline. The CDR3 DNA reads TGCAGCGTGGATGGGATTGAGCAGTTCTTC. Its translation is CSVDGIEQFF.

About this clonotype: This may be a read error: a much more frequent sequence differs by one nucleotide. The chain links TRBV7-9 to TRBJ2-7; 11 bases align to TRBD2. Germline CDR1 SEHNR, CDR2 FQNEAQ (reference sequence). The CDR3 runs to 15 residues. In DNA form, the CDR3 reads TGTGCCAGCAGCTGGGAACTAGCGGGAGAGTACGAGCCGTACTTC. Its protein product is CASSWELAGEYEPYF.

With respect to this clonotype: This clone may be a read error of a much larger clone one base away. The genes are TRBV29-1 and TRBJ1-1; no firm D call. This CDR3 is built from 14 residues. V was shortened by 5 bases and J by 3 bases, with 16 bases between the two germline ends. The germline gives CDR1 SQVTM, CDR2 ANQGSEA. The CDR3 is CSVLVGRADTEAFF. In nucleotides, the CDR3 is TGCAGCGTTTTAGTGGGTAGGGCGGACACTGAAGCTTTCTTT.

On this clonotype itself: This may be a read error, as it is one base from a much larger clone. V gene TRBV19 combines with J gene TRBJ2-3; 11 bases match TRBD1. Germline assignment: CDR1 LNHDA and CDR2 SQIVND (reference sequence). V lost 4 bases, J lost 4 bases, and 4 bases stayed unmatched. The CDR3 spans 15 residues. For the CDR3, the DNA is TGTGCCAGTAGTACTGGGACAGGGGGAGCAGATACGCAGTATTTT. Translating it yields CASSTGTGGADTQYF.

There are many counts of this clonotype. The rearrangement joins TRBV20-1 to TRBJ2-3; tentative D call: TRBD2 (7 bases). The CDR3 loop spans 15 amino acids. From germline, CDR1 is DFQATT and CDR2 SNEGSKA (reference sequence). V shed 5 bases and J shed 0 bases, with 15 bases lying between them. The CDR3 bases are TGCAGTGCTGGAGGGGGGGTTGCAAGCACAGATACGCAGTATTTT. It codes for CSAGGGVASTDTQYF.

The table lists this clonotype with many counts. V gene TRBV28 combines with J gene TRBJ2-7, with D unresolved. This CDR3 is built from 12 residues. CDR1 is MDHEN and CDR2 is SYDVKM in the germline V gene. Trimming removed 3 bases from V and 2 bases from J, with 5 bases in between. CDR3 bases: TGTGCCAGCAGTTTTGGGGCCTACGAGCAGTACTTC. Its protein is CASSFGAYEQYF. Combining the CDR3 with reference TRBV28 and TRBJ2-7 gives the whole variable domain DVKVTQSSRYLVKRTGEKVFLECVQDMDHENMFWYRQDPGLGLRLIYFSYDVKMKEKGDIPEGYSVSREKKERFSLILESASTNQTSMYLCASSFGAYEQYFGPGTRLTVT.

Regarding this clonotype: A much more abundant neighbour one base away suggests this may be a read error. V is TRBV7-9 and J is TRBJ2-5, with D hard to call. The CDR3 is made up of 12 amino acids. Germline CDR1 is SEHNR and CDR2 is FQNEAQ (reference sequence). CDR3 nucleotides: TGTGCCAGCGCAGTTGGGCAAGGGACCCAGTACTTC. Translation gives CASAVGQGTQYF.

A note on this clonotype: The missing conserved phenylalanine or tryptophan at the end of this CDR3 makes a read error likely. The V and J genes are TRBV2 and TRBJ2-2, with D maybe TRBD2 (6 bases). The V end was cut by 9 bases, the J end by 5 bases, with 19 bases between. There are 15 residues in the CDR3. Looked up from germline, CDR1 is SNHLY and CDR2 is FYNNEI. Here the CDR3 reads CARDSGTGETGELFS. CDR3 nucleotide sequence: TGTGCCAGGGATTCCGGGACGGGGGAGACCGGGGAGCTGTTTTCT.

This clonotype was counted between two and nine times. This chain connects TRBV7-2 to TRBJ2-4; D is perhaps TRBD2 (7 bases). The V gene's germline CDR1 is SGHTA and CDR2 FQGNSA. V lost 5 bases, J lost 6 bases, and 14 bases lay in between. The CDR3 sequence is 14 residues long. CDR3 in amino acids: CASSGQTSLNIQYF. DNA for the CDR3: TGTGCCAGCAGCGGACAGACTAGCTTAAACATTCAGTACTTC.